These 19 T cell receptor beta chains came from one sample sequenced in a study of chronic HIV infection and antiretroviral therapy. TCRdb re-derived calls from the 5' RACE reads in MiXCR, one entry per CDR3 protein. The sample lists over 40,000 distinct CDR3 sequences; approximately 19% were seen once. Sequenced: peripheral blood. These receptors all stem from an adult who had HIV and had not received antiretroviral therapy, or was an uninfected healthy control (not recorded which).

Comment on this clonotype: The CDR3 end shows no conserved phenylalanine or tryptophan, and so a read error is likely. No DNA is shown, since the ends of the CDR3 on it are uncertain; the CDR3 is the one TCRdb lists. V and J are TRBV28 and TRBJ2-1. In germline, CDR1 is MDHEN, CDR2 SYDVKM. The length of the CDR3 is 12 amino acids, counting both ends. CDR3: CASSQVRFVVFI.

The chain joins TRBV5-1 to TRBJ1-2; D gene uncertain. V gave up 2 bases and J gave up 0 bases, with 8 bases separating them. The germline V gene encodes CDR1 SGHRS and CDR2 YFSETQ. This CDR3 is built from 14 residues. CDR3 DNA sequence: TGCGCCAGCAGCTTCGGACCAACTAACTATGGCTACACCTTC. This translates into CASSFGPTNYGYTF.

J is TRBJ2-2 and V is TRBV24-1; maybe TRBD1 (5 bases). Trimming left V 9 bases short and J 0 bases short, with 7 bases between. Germline lookup yields CDR1 KGHDR and CDR2 SFDVKD. This CDR3 is built from 13 residues. CDR3 protein: CATGASNTGELFF. CDR3 bases: TGTGCCACCGGGGCCTCGAACACCGGGGAGCTGTTTTTT.

The V gene is TRBV28, the J gene TRBJ2-2, with D possibly being TRBD1 (7 bases). The CDR3 extends over 19 amino acids. Germline lookup yields CDR1 MDHEN and CDR2 SYDVKM. Trimming took 2 bases from V and 3 from J, leaving 22 bases between them. Here the CDR3 reads CASSLGGGLGTAYTGELFF. The CDR3 region has the DNA TGTGCCAGCAGTTTAGGAGGAGGGCTAGGGACAGCCTACACCGGGGAGCTGTTTTTT.

This clonotype was seen only a few times. The V and J genes are TRBV15 and TRBJ2-5; no clear D gene. The CDR3 sequence is 13 residues long. CDR1 is LNHNV, CDR2 YYDKDF, per germline (reference sequence). The V end lost 5 bases, the J end lost 1 base, and 8 bases lay between the germline ends. The chain's CDR3 is CATSLNTQETQYF. The CDR3 DNA reads as TGTGCCACCAGCCTAAACACCCAAGAGACCCAGTACTTC.

The chain employs TRBV27 and TRBJ2-1, with 10 positions matching TRBD1. Germline CDR1 is MNHEY and CDR2 is SMNVEV (reference sequence). The CDR3 has 13 amino acids. Trimming cost V 6 bases and J 13 bases; bases outside gene matches: 9. The CDR3 coding sequence is TGTGCCAGCAGGCTGGGACAGGGGAAACGCCAGTTCTTC. Translated, it gives CASRLGQGKRQFF.

This clonotype was seen a few times. The CDR3 loop is CASSSAGGATDTQYF. CDR3 DNA: TGTGCCAGCAGCTCGGCGGGGGGTGCCACAGATACGCAGTATTTT. The genes are TRBV11-1 and TRBJ2-3, with 8 bases fitting TRBD2. Germline V CDR1 and CDR2: SGHAT, FQDESV (reference sequence). The CDR3 covers 15 residues. The J segment lost 2 bases and the V segment lost 4 bases, leaving 5 bases of the junction unmatched.

In this sample, this clonotype turned up a few times. The gene calls are TRBV18 and TRBJ2-3; possibly TRBD2 for D (6 bases). V gave up 2 bases and J gave up 2 bases, with 11 bases separating them. Germline V CDR1 and CDR2: KGHSH, LQKENI. The CDR3 spans 15 residues. This CDR3 reads CASSPASAYTDTQYF. The CDR3 region has the DNA TGTGCCAGCTCACCAGCTAGCGCCTACACAGATACGCAGTATTTT.

The genes are TRBV16 and TRBJ1-1, with D possibly TRBD1 on 5 matching bases. The V and J ends lost 6 bases and 1 base respectively, with 9 bases between them. CDR3 size: 13 residues. Germline V gene lookup returns CDR1 KGHSY and CDR2 FQNENV. For the CDR3, the DNA is TGTGCCAGCAGTAAGACAGCGAACACTGAAGCTTTCTTT. Amino acids: CASSKTANTEAFF. The full variable domain, its missing parts supplied by reference TRBV16 and TRBJ1-1, is GEEVAQTPKHLVRGEGQKAKLYCAPIKGHSYVFWYQQVLKNEFKFLISFQNENVFDETGMPKERFSAKCLPNSPCSLEIQATKLEDSAVYFCASSKTANTEAFFGQGTRLTVV.

This clonotype was seen only a few times. The CDR3 DNA reads TGCAGCGTCCAAGACACCCGGAGTCAGCCCCAGCATTTT. This gives the protein CSVQDTRSQPQHF. The chain joins TRBV29-1 to TRBJ1-5; D is unresolved. Trimming removed 6 bases at V and 6 bases at J, with 15 bases between. Germline CDR1 is SQVTM and CDR2 is ANQGSEA. The CDR3 is made up of 13 amino acids.

This CDR3 reads CASSLGLATEQFF. CDR3 coding DNA: TGTGCCAGCAGCCTCGGACTAGCTACTGAGCAGTTCTTC. This sequence joins TRBV5-6 and TRBJ2-1, with 8 bases fitting TRBD2. Germline CDR1 reads SGHDT; CDR2 reads YYEEEE. The ends lost 4 bases at V and 9 bases at J; junction bases unmatched: 6. The CDR3 extends over 13 amino acids.

CDR3: CASSWGTRANNSPLHF. CDR3 sequence (DNA): TGTGCCAGCAGCTGGGGAACCCGGGCCAATAATTCACCCCTCCACTTT. The V call is TRBV27, the J call TRBJ1-6, with D uncertain. V was pared by 6 bases and J by 5 bases, with 17 bases between. The CDR3 extends over 16 amino acids. Looked up from germline, CDR1 is MNHEY and CDR2 is SMNVEV (reference sequence).

J is TRBJ1-1 and V is TRBV28, with 8 bases fitting TRBD1. The CDR3 contains 15 residues. Germline CDR1 MDHEN, CDR2 SYDVKM. J gave up 4 bases and V 2 bases, and 6 bases lay outside the gene matches. CDR3 in DNA: TGTGCCAGCAGTTTAACAGGGGGTTTCCCCACTGAAGCTTTCTTT. Amino acid sequence: CASSLTGGFPTEAFF. The complete variable domain, with remaining parts taken from reference TRBV28 and TRBJ1-1, reads DVKVTQSSRYLVKRTGEKVFLECVQDMDHENMFWYRQDPGLGLRLIYFSYDVKMKEKGDIPEGYSVSREKKERFSLILESASTNQTSMYLCASSLTGGFPTEAFFGQGTRLTVV.

This clonotype appeared a few times. The chain links TRBV29-1 to TRBJ1-1; D uncertain. V shed 4 bases and J shed 2 bases, with 8 bases lying between them. The CDR3 spans 12 residues. Germline CDR1 SQVTM, CDR2 ANQGSEA. CDR3 in amino acids: CSVVGVNTEAFF. The CDR3, as DNA: TGCAGCGTTGTCGGGGTCAACACTGAAGCTTTCTTT. The variable domain in full, completed from reference TRBV29-1 and TRBJ1-1, reads SAVISQKPSRDICQRGTSLTIQCQVDSQVTMMFWYRQQPGQSLTLIATANQGSEATYESGFVIDKFPISRPNLTFSTLTVSNMSPEDSSIYLCSVVGVNTEAFFGQGTRLTVV.

This chain joins TRBV28 and TRBJ2-2; 13 bases are a match to TRBD2. CDR3 length equals 19 residues. With 3 bases clipped from V and 5 bases from J, the junction kept 12 bases outside the gene matches. Germline CDR1 reads MDHEN; CDR2 reads SYDVKM. CDR3 residues: CASSFHFRGLAGRTGELFF. The CDR3 DNA is TGTGCCAGCAGTTTCCATTTTAGGGGACTAGCGGGAAGAACCGGGGAGCTGTTTTTT.

This clonotype has only a few counts. This chain links TRBV12-3 or TRBV12-4 with TRBJ1-6, with TRBD1 matching over 8 bases. With 7 bases clipped from V and 5 bases from J, the junction kept 4 bases outside the gene matches. This CDR3 contains 14 residues. This chain's CDR3 is CASTPTGDNSPLHF. Here the CDR3 DNA reads TGTGCCAGCACCCCGACAGGGGATAATTCACCCCTCCACTTT.

Only a few counts were recorded for this clonotype. V gene TRBV29-1 combines with J gene TRBJ2-7, with TRBD2 identical over 7 bases. Germline V gives CDR1 SQVTM, CDR2 ANQGSEA. The CDR3 is 13 residues long. V gave up 4 bases and J gave up 1 base; unmatched junction bases: 4. The CDR3 loop reads CSVGSGPSYEQYF. CDR3 sequence (DNA): TGCAGCGTTGGTAGCGGGCCATCCTACGAGCAGTACTTC.

This chain uses TRBV20-1 with TRBJ2-3; the D gene is possibly TRBD1 (5 bases). V was pared by 3 bases and J by 6 bases, with 7 bases between. The CDR3 covers 11 residues. The V gene's germline CDR1 is DFQATT and CDR2 SNEGSKA (reference sequence). The CDR3 sequence is CSASQGDTQYF. CDR3 nucleotides: TGCAGTGCTAGCCAGGGCGATACGCAGTATTTT.

This chain connects TRBV27 to TRBJ1-5; possibly TRBD1 for D (6 bases). The CDR3 consists of 15 residues. The germline CDR1 and CDR2 sequences are MNHEY and SMNVEV (reference sequence). V dropped 3 bases and J dropped 7 bases, with 16 bases sitting between them. The CDR3 region has the DNA TGTGCCAGCAGTTTCGCAGGGGCGACGAAACAGCCCCAGCATTTT. Residues: CASSFAGATKQPQHF.